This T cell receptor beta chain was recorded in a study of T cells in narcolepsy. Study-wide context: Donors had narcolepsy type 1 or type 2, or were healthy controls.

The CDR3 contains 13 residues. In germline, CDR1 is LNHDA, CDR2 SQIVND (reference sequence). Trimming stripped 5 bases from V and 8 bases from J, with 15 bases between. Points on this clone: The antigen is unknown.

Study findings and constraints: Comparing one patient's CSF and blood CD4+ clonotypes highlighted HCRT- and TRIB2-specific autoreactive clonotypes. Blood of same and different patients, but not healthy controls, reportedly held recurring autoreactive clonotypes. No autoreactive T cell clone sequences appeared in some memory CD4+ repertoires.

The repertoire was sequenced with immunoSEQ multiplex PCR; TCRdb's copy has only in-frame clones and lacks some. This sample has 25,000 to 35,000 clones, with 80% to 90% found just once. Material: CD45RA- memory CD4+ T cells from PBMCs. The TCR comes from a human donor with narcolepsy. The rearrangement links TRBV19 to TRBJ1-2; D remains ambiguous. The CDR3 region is CASSPRSEFGYTF. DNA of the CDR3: TGTGCCAGTAGTCCCAGATCGGAATTCGGCTACACCTTC.